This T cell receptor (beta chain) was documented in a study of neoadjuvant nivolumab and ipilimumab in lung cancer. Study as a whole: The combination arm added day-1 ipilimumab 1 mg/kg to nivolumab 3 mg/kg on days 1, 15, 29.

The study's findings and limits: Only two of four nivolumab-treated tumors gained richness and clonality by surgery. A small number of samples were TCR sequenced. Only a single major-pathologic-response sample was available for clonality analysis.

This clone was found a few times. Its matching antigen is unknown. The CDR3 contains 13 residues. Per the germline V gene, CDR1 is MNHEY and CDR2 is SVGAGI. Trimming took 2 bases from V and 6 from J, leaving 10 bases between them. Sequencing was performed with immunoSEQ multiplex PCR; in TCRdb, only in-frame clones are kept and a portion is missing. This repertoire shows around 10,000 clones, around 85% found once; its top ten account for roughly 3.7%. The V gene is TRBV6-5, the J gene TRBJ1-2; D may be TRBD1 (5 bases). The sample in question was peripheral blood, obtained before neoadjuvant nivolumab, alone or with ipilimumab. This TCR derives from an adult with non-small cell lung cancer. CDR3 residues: CASSYGAGDGYTF. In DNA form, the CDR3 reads TGTGCCAGCAGTTACGGGGCCGGGGATGGCTACACCTTC.